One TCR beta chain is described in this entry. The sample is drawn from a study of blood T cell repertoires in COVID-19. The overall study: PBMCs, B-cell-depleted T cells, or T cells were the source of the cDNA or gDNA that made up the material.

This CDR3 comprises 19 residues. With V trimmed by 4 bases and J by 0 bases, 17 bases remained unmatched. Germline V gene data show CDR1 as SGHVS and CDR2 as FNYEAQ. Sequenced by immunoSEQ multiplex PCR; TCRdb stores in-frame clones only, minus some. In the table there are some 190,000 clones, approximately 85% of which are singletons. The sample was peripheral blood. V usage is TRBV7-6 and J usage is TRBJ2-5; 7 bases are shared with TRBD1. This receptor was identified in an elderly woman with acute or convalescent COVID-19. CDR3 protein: CASSSVGKGAKLYQETQYF. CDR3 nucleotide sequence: TGTGCCAGCAGCTCCGTAGGAAAGGGGGCAAAACTGTACCAAGAGACCCAGTACTTC.